This passage covers 16 T cell receptor beta chains from one sample sequenced in a study of blood T cell repertoires in COVID-19. Some clones are missing from TCRdb's copy, which holds only in-frame ones; the method was immunoSEQ multiplex PCR. The repertoire includes some 510,000 clones, roughly 88% of them detected once, and 1.8% sits in the top ten. The material sequenced was PBMCs or T cells enriched from blood (not recorded which). Receptors were obtained from a woman between 40 and 55 years old who had recovered from COVID-19.

The chain couples TRBV19 to TRBJ2-3; 9 positions match TRBD2. J lost 4 bases, V lost 5 bases, and 16 bases had no gene match. Germline V gene data show CDR1 as LNHDA and CDR2 as SQIVND (reference sequence). The length of the CDR3 is 18 residues. Here the CDR3 reads CASSPPTRLAGDADTQYF. The CDR3 DNA sequence: TGTGCCAGTAGTCCCCCCACCCGATTAGCGGGAGATGCAGATACGCAGTATTTT.

This rearrangement joins TRBV12-5 to TRBJ1-5; 7 bases align to TRBD1. Trimming took 0 bases from V and 5 from J; bases not matched to a gene: 16. Per germline, CDR1 LGHNT and CDR2 FRNRAP. This CDR3 is built from 19 residues. The CDR3 DNA reads TGTGCTAGTGGTTTGGTACTTAGGGGAGCAGGGGGATTCGATCAGCCCCAGCATTTT. It specifies CASGLVLRGAGGFDQPQHF.

The rearrangement links TRBV1 to TRBJ2-2; TRBD2 was called by the table and not checked on the DNA. TRBV1 is listed as a pseudogene. This CDR3 is built from 17 residues. CDR3 sequence: CTSSQEATSGKTGELFF. The CDR3 DNA is TGCACCAGCAGCCAAGAGGCGACTAGCGGAAAGACCGGGGAGCTGTTTTTT.

The V gene is TRBV2, the J gene TRBJ1-4; D is perhaps TRBD1 (5 bases). The CDR3 runs to 13 residues. V gave up 2 bases and J gave up 8 bases, with 9 bases separating them. Germline CDR1 and CDR2: SNHLY and FYNNEI. The CDR3 region is CASSETRVEKLFF. The CDR3 coding sequence is TGTGCCAGCAGTGAAACCAGGGTCGAAAAACTGTTTTTT.

V gene TRBV21-1 combines with J gene TRBJ2-5; the table gives TRBD1 as D, unverified against the DNA. TRBV21-1 is a listed pseudogene. The CDR3 is 15 amino acids. CDR3 residues: CASNLRDREQETQYF. CDR3 DNA: TGTGCCAGCAATTTGCGGGACAGAGAACAAGAGACCCAGTACTTC.

This clone appeared once. The chain links TRBV27 to TRBJ1-2, with unresolved D. Germline V CDR1 and CDR2: MNHEY, SMNVEV (reference sequence). The CDR3 has 14 residues. Trimming took 4 bases from V and 3 from J, leaving 12 bases between them. In nucleotides, the CDR3 is TGTGCCAGCAGTTCATCATTTCATGACTATGGCTACACCTTC. This codes for CASSSSFHDYGYTF.

In its sample, this clone was seen once. V is TRBV7-2 and J is TRBJ2-1; 8 bases map to TRBD1. Germline loops: CDR1 SGHTA, CDR2 FQGNSA. The CDR3 contains 16 residues. Losses at the gene ends were 0 bases for V and 7 bases for J; bases not matched to a gene: 8. The CDR3: CASSLAGQELLNEQFF. DNA for the CDR3: TGTGCCAGCAGCTTAGCGGGACAGGAGCTTCTTAATGAGCAGTTCTTC.

The chain uses TRBV7-2 and TRBJ2-7; D is unresolved. The CDR3 covers 13 residues. Trimming removed 4 bases at V and 9 bases at J, with 16 bases between. Germline loops: CDR1 SGHTA, CDR2 FQGNSA. The CDR3 sequence: CASSSQPLGLQYF. CDR3 DNA: TGTGCCAGCAGCTCGCAACCCCTAGGTTTGCAGTACTTC.

The chain employs TRBV9 and TRBJ1-2, with a weak D call TRBD1 (5 bases). Trimming cost V 0 bases and J 2 bases, with 8 bases left between them. The CDR3 contains 14 residues. Germline V gives CDR1 SGDLS, CDR2 YYNGEE. This chain's CDR3 is CASSVGQTNYGYTF. Here the CDR3 DNA reads TGTGCCAGCAGCGTAGGACAGACCAACTATGGCTACACCTTC.

This rearrangement joins TRBV30 to TRBJ1-2; D may be TRBD1 (5 bases). Deletions cut 3 bases from V and 4 bases from J, with 9 bases between. Looked up from germline, CDR1 is GTSNPN and CDR2 is SVGIG (reference sequence). This CDR3 has 12 amino acids. The CDR3 reads CAWRGRAYGYTF. In DNA form, the CDR3 reads TGTGCCTGGAGGGGGCGCGCCTATGGCTACACCTTC.

V usage is TRBV7-9 and J usage is TRBJ2-1; D is perhaps TRBD2 (5 bases). This CDR3 has 15 amino acids. V dropped 5 bases and J dropped 1 base, with 12 bases sitting between them. Germline CDR1 SEHNR, CDR2 FQNEAQ (reference sequence). Here the CDR3 reads CASSLLERSYNEQFF. In nucleotides, the CDR3 is TGTGCCAGCAGCCTTCTCGAGCGGTCCTACAATGAGCAGTTCTTC.

The chain recombines TRBV9 with TRBJ1-3, with a possible D match to TRBD1 (5 bases). CDR1 and CDR2 (germline): SGDLS, YYNGEE. CDR3 size: 16 residues. Trimming stripped 0 bases from V and 1 base from J, with 11 bases between. The CDR3 here is CASSVGQGISGNTIYF. CDR3 nucleotide sequence: TGTGCCAGCAGCGTAGGGCAGGGCATATCTGGAAACACCATATATTTT.

V is TRBV2 and J is TRBJ2-7; 8 bases map to TRBD1. The V gene end was trimmed by 6 bases and the J gene end by 3 bases; junction bases not matched to a gene: 10. The CDR3 is 15 amino acids. Germline CDR1 and CDR2: SNHLY and FYNNEI. The CDR3 coding sequence is TGTGCCAGCAGCGGGACAGGCGGCCGGCTCTACGAGCAGTACTTC. Residues: CASSGTGGRLYEQYF.

This chain uses TRBV10-3 with TRBJ2-1; 10 nucleotides agree with TRBD2. The CDR3 extends over 19 amino acids. With 4 bases clipped from V and 2 bases from J, the junction kept 14 bases outside the gene matches. Germline loops: CDR1 ENHRY, CDR2 SYGVKD. The CDR3, as DNA: TGTGCCATCAGTGGTATTAGTCTAGCGGGAGAGGGGGCCTACAATGAGCAGTTCTTC. It translates to CAISGISLAGEGAYNEQFF.

V and J are TRBV15 and TRBJ1-1; no reliable D call. The CDR3 runs 15 residues. Germline CDR1 and CDR2: LNHNV and YYDKDF (reference sequence). V was cut by 4 bases and J by 0 bases, with 12 bases left in between. CDR3 residues: CATSNKRVVNTEAFF. In nucleotides, the CDR3 is TGTGCCACCAGCAATAAACGGGTCGTGAACACTGAAGCTTTCTTT.

The chain carries TRBV6-5 and TRBJ2-7; D is unresolved. The CDR3 is 13 amino acids. Germline-derived CDR1 and CDR2 are MNHEY and SVGAGI. V was pared by 6 bases and J by 4 bases, with 13 bases between. The CDR3 reads CASRTSPTYEQYF. In nucleotides, the CDR3 is TGTGCCAGCAGAACTTCCCCGACTTACGAGCAGTACTTC.